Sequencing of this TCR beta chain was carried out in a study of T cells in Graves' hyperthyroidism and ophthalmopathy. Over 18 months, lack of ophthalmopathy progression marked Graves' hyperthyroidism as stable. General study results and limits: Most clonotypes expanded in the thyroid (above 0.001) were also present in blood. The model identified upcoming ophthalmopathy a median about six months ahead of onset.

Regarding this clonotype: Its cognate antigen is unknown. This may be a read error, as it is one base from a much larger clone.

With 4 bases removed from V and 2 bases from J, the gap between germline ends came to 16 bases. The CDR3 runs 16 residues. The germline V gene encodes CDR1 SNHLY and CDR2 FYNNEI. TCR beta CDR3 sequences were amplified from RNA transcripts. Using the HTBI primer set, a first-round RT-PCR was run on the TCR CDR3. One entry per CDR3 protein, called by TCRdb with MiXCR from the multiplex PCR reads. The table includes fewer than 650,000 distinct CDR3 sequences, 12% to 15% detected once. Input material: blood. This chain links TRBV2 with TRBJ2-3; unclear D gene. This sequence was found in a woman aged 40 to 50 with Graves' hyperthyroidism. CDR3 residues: CASSGVDWKLTDTQYF. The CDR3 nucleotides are TGTGCCAGCAGTGGAGTAGACTGGAAACTCACAGATACGCAGTATTTT.